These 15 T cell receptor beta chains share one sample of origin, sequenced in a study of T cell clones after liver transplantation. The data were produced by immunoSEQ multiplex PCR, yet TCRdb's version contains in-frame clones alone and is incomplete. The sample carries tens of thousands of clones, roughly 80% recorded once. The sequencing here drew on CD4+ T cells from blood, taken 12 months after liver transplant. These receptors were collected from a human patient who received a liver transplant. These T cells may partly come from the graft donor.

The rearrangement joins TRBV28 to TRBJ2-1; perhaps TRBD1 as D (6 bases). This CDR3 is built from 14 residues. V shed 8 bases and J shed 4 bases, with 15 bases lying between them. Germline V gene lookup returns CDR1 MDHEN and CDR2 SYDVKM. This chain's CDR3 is CASSTPQGYNEQFF. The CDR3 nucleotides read TGTGCCAGCTCAACGCCCCAGGGGTACAATGAGCAGTTCTTC.

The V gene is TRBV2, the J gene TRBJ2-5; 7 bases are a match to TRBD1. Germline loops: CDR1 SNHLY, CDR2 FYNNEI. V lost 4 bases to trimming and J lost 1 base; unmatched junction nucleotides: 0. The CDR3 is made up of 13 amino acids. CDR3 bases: TGTGCCAGCAGTGGGACAGGCCAAGAGACCCAGTACTTC. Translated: CASSGTGQETQYF.

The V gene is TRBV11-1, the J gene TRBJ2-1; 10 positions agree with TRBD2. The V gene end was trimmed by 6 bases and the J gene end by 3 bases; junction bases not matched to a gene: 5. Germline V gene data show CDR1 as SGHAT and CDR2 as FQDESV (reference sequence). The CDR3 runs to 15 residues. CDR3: CASSRTSGNYNEQFF. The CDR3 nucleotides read TGTGCCAGCAGTCGCACTAGCGGGAACTACAATGAGCAGTTCTTC.

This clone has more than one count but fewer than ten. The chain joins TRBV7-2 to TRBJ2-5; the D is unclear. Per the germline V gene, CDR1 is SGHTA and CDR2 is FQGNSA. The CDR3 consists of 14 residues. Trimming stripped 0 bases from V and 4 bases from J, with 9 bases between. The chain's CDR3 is CASSLAGGPETQYF. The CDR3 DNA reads TGTGCCAGCAGCTTAGCGGGCGGCCCAGAGACCCAGTACTTC.

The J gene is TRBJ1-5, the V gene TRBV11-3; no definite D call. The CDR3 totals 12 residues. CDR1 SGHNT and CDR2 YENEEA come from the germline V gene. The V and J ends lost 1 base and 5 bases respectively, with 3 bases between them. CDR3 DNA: TGTGCCAGCAGCTTAGTTCATCAGCCCCAGCATTTT. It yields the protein CASSLVHQPQHF.

The CDR3 reads CASTEGGKLFF. The CDR3 coding sequence is TGTGCCAGCACCGAGGGAGGAAAACTGTTTTTT. This rearrangement joins TRBV28 to TRBJ1-4, with no clear D. V was clipped by 7 bases and J by 10 bases, with 10 bases between them. This CDR3 region has 11 residues. Germline loops: CDR1 MDHEN, CDR2 SYDVKM. The variable domain in full, with the rest retrieved from reference TRBV28 and TRBJ1-4, is DVKVTQSSRYLVKRTGEKVFLECVQDMDHENMFWYRQDPGLGLRLIYFSYDVKMKEKGDIPEGYSVSREKKERFSLILESASTNQTSMYLCASTEGGKLFFGSGTQLSVL.

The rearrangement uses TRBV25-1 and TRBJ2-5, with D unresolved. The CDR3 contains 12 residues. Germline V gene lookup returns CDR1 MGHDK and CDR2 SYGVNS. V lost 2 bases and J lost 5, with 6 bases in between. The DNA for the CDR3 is TGTGCCAGCAGTGAAGTTTGGGAGACCCAGTACTTC. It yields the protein CASSEVWETQYF.

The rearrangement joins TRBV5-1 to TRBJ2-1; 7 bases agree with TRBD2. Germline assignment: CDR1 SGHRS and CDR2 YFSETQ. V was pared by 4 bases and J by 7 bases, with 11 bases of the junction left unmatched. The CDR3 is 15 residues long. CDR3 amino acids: CASSPREAGLNEQFF. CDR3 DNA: TGCGCCAGCAGCCCACGGGAGGCGGGTTTAAATGAGCAGTTCTTC. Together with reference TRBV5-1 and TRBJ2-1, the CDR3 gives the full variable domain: KAGVTQTPRYLIKTRGQQVTLSCSPISGHRSVSWYQQTPGQGLQFLFEYFSETQRNKGNFPGRFSGRQFSNSRSEMNVSTLELGDSALYLCASSPREAGLNEQFFGPGTRLTVL.

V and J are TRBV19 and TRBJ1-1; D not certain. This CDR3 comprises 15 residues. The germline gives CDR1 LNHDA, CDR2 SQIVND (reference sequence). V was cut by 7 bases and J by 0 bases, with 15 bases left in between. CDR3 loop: CASTPFGRMNTEAFF. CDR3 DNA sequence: TGTGCCAGTACCCCCTTCGGCAGAATGAACACTGAAGCTTTCTTT.

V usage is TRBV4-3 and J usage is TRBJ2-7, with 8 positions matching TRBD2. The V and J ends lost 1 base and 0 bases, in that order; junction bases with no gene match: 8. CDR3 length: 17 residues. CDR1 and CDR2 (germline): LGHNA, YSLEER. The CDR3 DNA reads TGCGCCAGCAGCCAAGGGTGGAGGACTAGCCGCTCCTACGAGCAGTACTTC. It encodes CASSQGWRTSRSYEQYF.

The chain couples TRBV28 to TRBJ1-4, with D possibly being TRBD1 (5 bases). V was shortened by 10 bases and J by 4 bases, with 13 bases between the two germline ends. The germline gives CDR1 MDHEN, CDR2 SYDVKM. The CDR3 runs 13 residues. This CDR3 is CATTPGGNEKLFF. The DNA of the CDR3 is TGTGCCACCACCCCGGGGGGTAATGAAAAACTGTTTTTT.

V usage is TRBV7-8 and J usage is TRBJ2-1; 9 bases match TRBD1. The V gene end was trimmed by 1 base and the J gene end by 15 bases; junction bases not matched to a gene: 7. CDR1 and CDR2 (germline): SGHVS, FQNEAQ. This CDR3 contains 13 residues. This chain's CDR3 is CASSLEGQGIAFF. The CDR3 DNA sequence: TGTGCCAGCAGCTTAGAGGGACAGGGTATTGCGTTCTTC. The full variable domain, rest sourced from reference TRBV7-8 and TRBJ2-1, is GAGVSQSPRYKVAKRGQDVALRCDPISGHVSLFWYQQALGQGPEFLTYFQNEAQLDKSGLPSDRFFAERPEGSVSTLKIQRTQQEDSAVYLCASSLEGQGIAFFGPGTRLTVL.

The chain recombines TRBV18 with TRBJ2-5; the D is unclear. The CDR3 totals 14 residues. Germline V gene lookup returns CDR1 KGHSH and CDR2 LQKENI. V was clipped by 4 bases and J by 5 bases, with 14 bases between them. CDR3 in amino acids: CASSQTPMEETQYF. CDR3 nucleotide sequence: TGTGCCAGCTCACAGACTCCAATGGAGGAGACCCAGTACTTC.

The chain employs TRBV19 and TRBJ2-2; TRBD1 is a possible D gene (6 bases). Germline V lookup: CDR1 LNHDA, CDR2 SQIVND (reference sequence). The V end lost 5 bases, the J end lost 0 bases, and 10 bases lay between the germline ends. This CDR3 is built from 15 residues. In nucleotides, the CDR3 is TGTGCCAGTAGTGTACAGGGTACGAACACCGGGGAGCTGTTTTTT. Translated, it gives CASSVQGTNTGELFF.

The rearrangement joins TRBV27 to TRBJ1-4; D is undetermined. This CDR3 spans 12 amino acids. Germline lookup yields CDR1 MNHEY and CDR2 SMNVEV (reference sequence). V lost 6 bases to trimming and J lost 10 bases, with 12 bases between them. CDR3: CASSRRVGKLFF. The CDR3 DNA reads TGTGCCAGCAGCCGTAGGGTGGGAAAACTGTTTTTT.